A single T cell receptor (beta chain) is shown here with its context. Its antigen is undetermined. Germline lookup yields CDR1 ENHRY and CDR2 SYGVKD. V shed 2 bases and J shed 3 bases, with 16 bases lying between them. CDR3 length equals 17 residues. The source of the sample is a study of identical twins. Study outcomes and limitations: Beta clonotypes that were abundant in cord blood contained fewer insertions, a pattern absent from memory repertoires.

TCRdb called the 5' RACE reads again in MiXCR, with one record for every CDR3 protein. The data show about 730,000 distinct CDR3 sequences, approximately 21% seen once. These records were also assigned to another study, of T cells expressing NK-cell markers. That publication notes: With an anti-gamma-delta TCR antibody, sorting in several experiments was kept to alpha-beta TCR T cells. Once again these clonotypes came out on top in the CD3+CD56-NKG2C+ fraction of a handful of donors.

The chain combines TRBV10-3 with TRBJ2-2; weak D call: TRBD2 (5 bases). The sample comprised PBMCs. This sequence was found in a woman younger than 30 in good health. The CDR3 region has the DNA TGTGCCATCAGTGAGGTGAGGGCCGCAAAACACACCGGGGAGCTGTTTTTT. Protein: CAISEVRAAKHTGELFF.